Sequencing of this TCR beta chain was carried out in a study of regulatory T cells in long-lasting Graves disease. Study at large: In persistent Graves' disease, antithyroid drugs had been taken for over 5 years and TSH receptor antibodies stayed positive.

The time point: persistent/refractory GD, antithyroid drugs over 5 years with positive TRAb. PBMC RNA was the source of the TCR library. Investigators prepared the TCR beta libraries by applying iRepertoire HTBI primers and Arm-PCR of CDR3 regions. Authors' processing steps: Identification of gene segments yielded some 61 TRBV and more than eleven TRBJ across samples. TCRdb independently ran MiXCR on the multiplex PCR reads; one entry per CDR3 protein. In this record, the V and J calls reflect TCRdb's handling and not the investigators' own analysis. The sample contains roughly 500,000 distinct CDR3 sequences, 20% to 25% of which appear only once. This clonotype was seen more than once but under ten times. What it recognizes is unknown. Overall study results and limits: Favored gene segments in persistent disease were TRBV28, TRBJ1-2 and TRBJ2-5.

Germline V lookup: CDR1 LGHDT, CDR2 YNNKEL (reference sequence). Trimming took 4 bases from V and 0 from J; bases not matched to a gene: 11. This CDR3 is 17 amino acids long. This chain links TRBV3-1 with TRBJ1-1; 7 positions match TRBD1. The sample here was peripheral blood mononuclear cells (PBMCs), taken when the disease was refractory, from a patient treated with antithyroid drugs. The sequence was obtained from a female donor with Graves disease. CDR3 residues: CASSPTGVFPLNTEAFF. The DNA of the CDR3 is TGTGCCAGCAGCCCTACAGGGGTCTTCCCTCTGAACACTGAAGCTTTCTTT.